This T cell receptor beta chain was documented in a study of blood T cell repertoires in COVID-19. The method was immunoSEQ multiplex PCR; TCRdb's version includes in-frame clones alone and lacks a portion of them. There are roughly 59,000 clones in the sample; around four fifths occur only once, and around 12% lies in the top ten. This clone has just one count. V was trimmed by 2 bases and J by 7 bases, leaving 16 bases between them. The CDR3 loop spans 14 amino acids. Germline loops: CDR1 SGHRS, CDR2 YFSETQ. This clonotype was obtained from an elderly man with acute or convalescent COVID-19. The sequenced sample consisted of peripheral blood. This sequence joins TRBV5-1 and TRBJ2-7, with no clear D. CDR3 amino acids: CASSFGSRFVEQYF. The CDR3 DNA reads as TGCGCCAGCAGCTTTGGTTCCAGGTTCGTTGAGCAGTACTTC.